These 13 T cell receptor beta chains came from one sample sequenced in a study of T cells after yellow fever vaccination. TCRdb redid the calling of the 5' RACE reads with MiXCR, one entry per CDR3 protein. Of a few hundred thousand distinct CDR3 sequences listed, roughly 4.3% are singletons. Sequences were derived from PBMCs, sampled 5 days after the yellow fever booster vaccination. These receptors originate from a man younger than 35 who received the YFV17D yellow fever vaccine.

The genes are TRBV13 and TRBJ1-5, with 10 positions matching TRBD1. The germline CDR1 and CDR2 sequences are PRHDT and FYEKMQ (reference sequence). The length of the CDR3 is 14 residues. V was pared by 4 bases and J by 8 bases, with 5 bases of the junction left unmatched. The CDR3 is CASSSAGTGEPQHF. CDR3 nucleotides: TGTGCCAGCAGCTCCGCCGGGACAGGGGAGCCCCAGCATTTT.

This chain links TRBV20-1 with TRBJ1-3; unclear D gene. V was shortened by 1 base and J by 2 bases, with 9 bases between the two germline ends. This CDR3 region has 14 residues. The germline V gene encodes CDR1 DFQATT and CDR2 SNEGSKA (reference sequence). The CDR3 DNA reads as TGCAGTGCTAGAGCGGCCGACGCTGGAAACACCATATATTTT. As protein: CSARAADAGNTIYF.

The chain uses TRBV6-6 and TRBJ2-2, with 8 bases lining up with TRBD1. The CDR3 is made up of 15 amino acids. With 0 bases clipped from V and 6 bases from J, the junction kept 3 bases outside the gene matches. Germline CDR1 is MNHNY and CDR2 is SVGAGI (reference sequence). CDR3 region: CASSYSTGGPGELFF. CDR3 bases: TGTGCCAGCAGTTACTCTACAGGGGGTCCCGGGGAGCTGTTTTTT.

The V and J genes are TRBV4-1 and TRBJ2-6; no firm D call. Per the germline V gene, CDR1 is MGHRA and CDR2 is YSYEKL. V lost 3 bases and J 0 bases, leaving 12 bases between the germline ends. The CDR3 totals 17 residues. The CDR3 DNA reads as TGCGCCAGCAGCCAGGGCCTACCTAACTCTGGGGCCAACGTCCTGACTTTC. Amino acids: CASSQGLPNSGANVLTF.

The sample holds a few counts of this clonotype. The chain recombines TRBV7-3 with TRBJ1-1, with a tentative D call TRBD1 (5 bases). V gave up 5 bases and J gave up 4 bases, with 14 bases separating them. This CDR3 is 14 amino acids long. Germline V gene data show CDR1 as SGHTA and CDR2 as FQGTGA. In DNA form, the CDR3 reads TGTGCCAGCAGCCTCGAGGGGAGCGGCACTGAAGCTTTCTTT. Protein sequence: CASSLEGSGTEAFF. Combining the CDR3 with reference TRBV7-3 and TRBJ1-1 gives the whole variable domain GAGVSQTPSNKVTEKGKYVELRCDPISGHTALYWYRQSLGQGPEFLIYFQGTGAADDSGLPNDRFFAVRPEGSVSTLKIQRTERGDSAVYLCASSLEGSGTEAFFGQGTRLTVV.

The chain recombines TRBV4-2 with TRBJ2-5; D unclear. This CDR3 has 14 residues. V gave up 0 bases and J gave up 7 bases, with 12 bases separating them. Germline V gene sequence: CDR1 LGHNA, CDR2 YNFKEQ. In DNA, the CDR3 is TGTGCCAGCAGCCAAGACCCGGACCGTGGGACCCAGTACTTC. Amino acid sequence: CASSQDPDRGTQYF.

There are many counts of this clonotype. The chain uses TRBV20-1 and TRBJ2-3; 8 bases agree with TRBD2. Germline CDR1 and CDR2: DFQATT and SNEGSKA (reference sequence). The CDR3 has 12 amino acids. The CDR3 region has the DNA TGCGCGGGGGGCCCACCGACGAATACGCAGTATTTT. It encodes CAGGPPTNTQYF.

This clonotype was detected only a few times. This sequence joins TRBV24-1 and TRBJ1-2; D perhaps matches TRBD1 (5 bases). CDR1 and CDR2 (germline): KGHDR, SFDVKD. The CDR3 has 14 residues. V was shortened by 3 bases and J by 1 base, with 8 bases between the two germline ends. CDR3 protein: CATSDGGVNYGYTF. In DNA form, the CDR3 reads TGTGCCACCAGTGATGGGGGGGTTAACTATGGCTACACCTTC.

V is TRBV7-2 and J is TRBJ2-5; maybe TRBD1 (6 bases). CDR1 and CDR2 from the germline V gene are SGHTA and FQGNSA. This CDR3 has 14 amino acids. V was trimmed by 5 bases and J by 1 base, leaving 11 bases between them. CDR3 residues: CASSPPGAQETQYF. CDR3 nucleotide sequence: TGTGCCAGCAGCCCGCCAGGGGCCCAAGAGACCCAGTACTTC.

The rearrangement uses TRBV9 and TRBJ1-1, with D unresolved. Trimming took 4 bases from V and 0 from J, leaving 22 bases between them. The CDR3 spans 18 residues. CDR1 and CDR2 from the germline V gene are SGDLS and YYNGEE. CDR3 sequence: CASSPRSRYADMNTEAFF. CDR3 bases: TGTGCCAGCAGCCCCCGGAGCCGCTATGCCGACATGAACACTGAAGCTTTCTTT.

This clonotype was seen more than once but under ten times. The J gene is TRBJ1-5, the V gene TRBV18; 7 bases map to TRBD1. CDR1 is KGHSH, CDR2 LQKENI, per germline. V gave up 1 base and J gave up 7 bases; unmatched junction bases: 7. CDR3 length: 15 amino acids. The CDR3 bases are TGTGCCAGCTCACCACTCATAGGGGGCCACCAGCCCCAGCATTTT. Translation: CASSPLIGGHQPQHF.

The DNA of the CDR3 is TGTGCCAGCAGCCAAGATGCCGGGGAAAAACTGTTTTTT. Encoded protein: CASSQDAGEKLFF. The J gene is TRBJ1-4, the V gene TRBV4-2; no definite D call. The germline V gene encodes CDR1 LGHNA and CDR2 YNFKEQ. The CDR3 sequence is 13 residues long. V lost 0 bases to trimming and J lost 8 bases, with 7 bases between them.

This clonotype showed up many times. CDR3 sequence (DNA): TGTGCCAGCAGTAGCGGGGTCGGGGAGCTGTTTTTT. This sequence encodes CASSSGVGELFF. The rearrangement links TRBV6-6 to TRBJ2-2; 7 bases agree with TRBD2. J gave up 7 bases and V 5 bases, and 1 base lay outside the gene matches. Germline CDR1 and CDR2: MNHNY and SVGAGI (reference sequence). The CDR3 is made up of 12 amino acids.